Below are 13 T cell receptor beta chains sequenced from a single sample in a study of CD8 T cells in ankylosing spondylitis. TCRdb fed the 5' RACE reads into MiXCR, producing one record per CDR3 protein. Here the sample spans 240,000 or so distinct CDR3 sequences, roughly a tenth being singletons. Sequenced: blood, either unsorted or a sorted T cell fraction (not recorded which). The origin of the receptors is a male donor with ankylosing spondylitis or in good health (not recorded which).

This clonotype came up many times. The chain joins TRBV11-2 to TRBJ2-1; either TRBD1 or TRBD2 may fit D (6 bases each). Trimming took 4 bases from V and 9 from J, leaving 10 bases between them. The CDR3 totals 12 residues. Germline loops: CDR1 SGHAT, CDR2 FQNNGV. As DNA, the CDR3 is TGTGCCAGCAGCTACGGAGGGGGTGAGCAGTTCTTC. It encodes CASSYGGGEQFF.

This clonotype was seen ten or more times. The V and J genes are TRBV5-1 and TRBJ2-3, with D uncertain. V was shortened by 0 bases and J by 4 bases, with 3 bases between the two germline ends. The CDR3 covers 12 residues. The germline gives CDR1 SGHRS, CDR2 YFSETQ. The CDR3 spells CASSLEADTQYF. The CDR3 region has the DNA TGCGCCAGCAGCTTGGAGGCAGATACGCAGTATTTT.

This clonotype was counted at least ten times. The CDR3 is CASSWQGARNEQFF. For the CDR3, the DNA is TGCGCCAGCAGCTGGCAGGGGGCTCGGAATGAGCAGTTCTTC. The rearrangement joins TRBV5-1 to TRBJ2-1; 8 positions agree with TRBD1. From germline, CDR1 is SGHRS and CDR2 YFSETQ. Losses at the gene ends were 3 bases for V and 7 bases for J; bases not matched to a gene: 6. The CDR3 length is 14 residues.

The gene calls are TRBV5-1 and TRBJ1-6; a weak D match, TRBD1 (5 bases). Germline V CDR1 and CDR2: SGHRS, YFSETQ. The V gene lost 0 bases and the J gene lost 0 bases, with 13 bases spanning the gap. This CDR3 spans 18 amino acids. As DNA, the CDR3 is TGCGCCAGCAGCTTGGCCGGGACGAGGAGCTCCTATAATTCACCCCTCCACTTT. As protein: CASSLAGTRSSYNSPLHF. Using reference TRBV5-1 and TRBJ1-6 for the parts outside the CDR3, the full variable domain is KAGVTQTPRYLIKTRGQQVTLSCSPISGHRSVSWYQQTPGQGLQFLFEYFSETQRNKGNFPGRFSGRQFSNSRSEMNVSTLELGDSALYLCASSLAGTRSSYNSPLHFGNGTRLTVT.

This clonotype was recorded at least ten times. The chain combines TRBV12-3 or TRBV12-4 with TRBJ2-5; D is ambiguous. The V gene lost 5 bases and the J gene lost 5 bases, with 12 bases spanning the gap. This CDR3 spans 13 amino acids. The CDR3 DNA reads TGTGCCAGCAGTGAAGCCGGCGCGGAGACCCAGTACTTC. This translates into CASSEAGAETQYF.

This clonotype was seen at least ten times. This chain links TRBV6-1 with TRBJ2-3; the match to TRBD2 covers 10 bases. The germline V gene has CDR1 MNHNS and CDR2 SASEGT. The CDR3 has 15 amino acids. V lost 6 bases to trimming and J lost 2 bases; unmatched junction nucleotides: 5. CDR3 sequence (DNA): TGTGCCAGCAGCCTAGCGGGGGCCAACACAGATACGCAGTATTTT. Its protein is CASSLAGANTDTQYF.

This clonotype was counted many times. The chain links TRBV28 to TRBJ1-1; a possible D gene is TRBD1 (5 bases). Trimming took off 4 bases at V and 2 bases at J, with 17 bases between the two ends. This CDR3 has 16 amino acids. CDR1 is MDHEN and CDR2 is SYDVKM in the germline V gene. The CDR3 DNA reads TGTGCCAGCAGTTCTCTCCTGGCGACAGACAACACTGAAGCTTTCTTT. It encodes CASSSLLATDNTEAFF. The full variable domain, in which reference TRBV28 and TRBJ1-1 provide the parts outside the CDR3, is DVKVTQSSRYLVKRTGEKVFLECVQDMDHENMFWYRQDPGLGLRLIYFSYDVKMKEKGDIPEGYSVSREKKERFSLILESASTNQTSMYLCASSSLLATDNTEAFFGQGTRLTVV.

This clonotype was observed at least ten times. The CDR3 reads CSASRWNTEAFF. The CDR3 DNA follows: TGCAGTGCTAGCCGCTGGAACACTGAAGCTTTCTTT. This rearrangement joins TRBV20-1 to TRBJ1-1; D is unclear. This CDR3 has 12 amino acids. Germline CDR1 and CDR2: DFQATT and SNEGSKA (reference sequence). Trimming left V 3 bases short and J 1 base short, with 6 bases between.

This clonotype was seen more than once but under ten times. The CDR3 coding sequence is TGCGCCAGCAGCCTCAGAGGGCCCGATGAGCAGTTCTTC. It is translated as CASSLRGPDEQFF. The gene calls are TRBV4-1 and TRBJ2-1, with D maybe TRBD2 (5 bases). The CDR3 consists of 13 residues. Germline V gene sequence: CDR1 MGHRA, CDR2 YSYEKL. V was pared by 4 bases and J by 8 bases, with 12 bases between.

This clonotype was counted a few times. The CDR3 region is CASSPRRSTGYGYTF. CDR3 in DNA: TGCGCCAGCAGCCCACGAAGGTCGACAGGGTATGGCTACACCTTC. This rearrangement joins TRBV4-1 to TRBJ1-2; TRBD1 agrees at 7 bases. The V gene end was trimmed by 4 bases and the J gene end by 5 bases; junction bases not matched to a gene: 10. The CDR3 is made up of 15 amino acids. The germline V gene encodes CDR1 MGHRA and CDR2 YSYEKL.

In this sample, this clonotype turned up many times. This rearrangement joins TRBV15 to TRBJ1-1; 7 positions agree with TRBD1. This CDR3 is built from 16 residues. Germline-derived CDR1 and CDR2 are LNHNV and YYDKDF (reference sequence). The ends lost 4 bases at V and 1 base at J; junction bases unmatched: 9. CDR3 sequence (DNA): TGTGCCACCAGCACATGGAGGACAGGAGAGAACACTGAAGCTTTCTTT. Translation gives CATSTWRTGENTEAFF.

In this sample, this clonotype turned up many times. The chain joins TRBV6-2 or TRBV6-3 to TRBJ2-5, with TRBD2 identical over 7 bases. Germline CDR1 and CDR2: MNHEY and SVGEGT. The length of the CDR3 is 15 residues. V shed 8 bases, J shed 0 bases, and the junction held 9 bases outside the gene matches. CDR3 region: CASSPRGEYQETQYF. Here the CDR3 DNA reads TGTGCCAGCTCACCCCGGGGGGAGTACCAAGAGACCCAGTACTTC.

This clonotype has ten or more counts. J is TRBJ1-6 and V is TRBV6-4, with a possible D match to TRBD1 (5 bases). CDR1 and CDR2 (germline): MRHNA, SNTAGT. CDR3 length equals 20 residues. Trimming shortened V by 0 bases and J by 5 bases, and 23 bases separated the two germline ends. DNA of the CDR3: TGTGCCAGCAGTGACTCGAGGTCTCAAGAGATTGAGGGACATAATTCACCCCTCCACTTT. Its translation is CASSDSRSQEIEGHNSPLHF.